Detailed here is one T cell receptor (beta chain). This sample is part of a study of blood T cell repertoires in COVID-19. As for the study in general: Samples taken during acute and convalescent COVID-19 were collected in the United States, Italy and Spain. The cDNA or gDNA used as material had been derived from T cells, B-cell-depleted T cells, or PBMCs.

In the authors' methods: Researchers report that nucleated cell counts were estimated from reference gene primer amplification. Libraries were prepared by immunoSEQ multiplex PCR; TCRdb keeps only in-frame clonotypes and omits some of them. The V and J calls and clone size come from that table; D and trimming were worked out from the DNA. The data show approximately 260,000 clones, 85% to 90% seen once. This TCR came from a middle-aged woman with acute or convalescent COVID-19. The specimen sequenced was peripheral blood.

The CDR3 region is CATSQGGTNTEAFF. The CDR3 coding sequence is TGTGCCACCAGTCAGGGGGGTACGAACACTGAAGCTTTCTTT. The V call is TRBV24-1, the J call TRBJ1-1, with 7 positions matching TRBD1. Per the germline V gene, CDR1 is KGHDR and CDR2 is SFDVKD. The CDR3 length is 14 residues. The ends lost 6 bases at V and 1 base at J; junction bases unmatched: 4.